Each of the 11 T cell receptor beta chains below was sequenced from the same sample in a study of human T cells and chemical hapten exposure. Each CDR3 protein is one row after TCRdb ran MiXCR on the RACE reads. The sample yields about 110,000 distinct CDR3 sequences, 9% to 15% seen once. Stated time point: pre-sensitization, week 0. The treatment was: therapeutic diphenylcyclopropenone sensitization with weekly scalp DPC. Sequenced here: whole blood, sampled in connection with sensitization to the hapten diphenylcyclopropenone (DPC). The receptors here all came from a woman in her 50s with alopecia areata. Some clones in this sample may be carry-over from other donors' samples.

This clonotype was picked up a small number of times. The chain is built from TRBV12-3 or TRBV12-4 and TRBJ1-5, with D uncertain. The CDR3 spans 12 residues. Trimming removed 4 bases at V and 2 bases at J, with 3 bases between. In DNA form, the CDR3 reads TGTGCCAGCAGTTACGGCAATCAGCCCCAGCATTTT. Amino acids: CASSYGNQPQHF.

J is TRBJ1-1 and V is TRBV29-1, with D unresolved. V lost 6 bases and J 0 bases, leaving 2 bases between the germline ends. The CDR3 runs 10 residues. The germline V gene encodes CDR1 SQVTM and CDR2 ANQGSEA. CDR3 nucleotide sequence: TGCAGCGTAATGAACACTGAAGCTTTCTTT. Translation: CSVMNTEAFF.

There are a few counts of this clonotype. The V call is TRBV10-3, the J call TRBJ2-7; D unclear. Germline lookup yields CDR1 ENHRY and CDR2 SYGVKD. The length of the CDR3 is 14 residues. V was cut by 3 bases and J by 2 bases, with 11 bases left in between. The CDR3 sequence: CAISDRVEAYEQYF. The CDR3 region has the DNA TGTGCCATCAGTGACCGGGTAGAGGCCTACGAGCAGTACTTC.

This clonotype was found a few times. The gene calls are TRBV6-2 or TRBV6-3 and TRBJ1-1, with no clear D. Germline loops: CDR1 MNHEY, CDR2 SVGEGT. V lost 6 bases and J 0 bases, leaving 14 bases between the germline ends. This CDR3 contains 15 residues. The DNA of the CDR3 is TGTGCCAGCAGGGTATTGAGGTACATGAACACTGAAGCTTTCTTT. This encodes CASRVLRYMNTEAFF.

This sequence joins TRBV28 and TRBJ1-6; D remains ambiguous. CDR1 is MDHEN and CDR2 is SYDVKM in the germline V gene. The CDR3 totals 15 residues. Trimming removed 3 bases from V and 0 bases from J, with 6 bases in between. The CDR3 DNA reads TGTGCCAGCAGTTTCAGGCGCTCCTATAATTCACCCCTCCACTTT. It specifies CASSFRRSYNSPLHF.

In its sample, this clonotype was seen many times. The gene calls are TRBV6-2 or TRBV6-3 and TRBJ1-1; no clear D gene. CDR1 is MNHEY and CDR2 is SVGEGT in the germline V gene. This CDR3 region has 12 residues. V lost 0 bases and J lost 11, with 10 bases in between. The CDR3: CASSYSPRSAFF. CDR3 nucleotides: TGTGCCAGCAGTTACTCCCCCAGGTCTGCTTTCTTT.

A few counts support this clonotype. The chain joins TRBV7-8 to TRBJ2-1; possibly TRBD2 for D (5 bases). Trimming left V 3 bases short and J 0 bases short, with 15 bases between. CDR1 and CDR2 from the germline V gene are SGHVS and FQNEAQ. This CDR3 contains 17 residues. The chain's CDR3 is CASSFLVSGISYNEQFF. For the CDR3, the DNA is TGTGCCAGCAGCTTCTTGGTAAGCGGCATCTCCTACAATGAGCAGTTCTTC.

This clonotype was recorded a few times. J is TRBJ2-7 and V is TRBV3-1; 8 nucleotides match TRBD1. J lost 3 bases, V lost 3 bases, and 7 bases had no gene match. The CDR3 runs 15 residues. Germline V gene sequence: CDR1 LGHDT, CDR2 YNNKEL (reference sequence). The CDR3 DNA follows: TGTGCCAGCAGCCAGGACAGGGTCTATTTCTACGAGCAGTACTTC. This codes for CASSQDRVYFYEQYF.

This rearrangement joins TRBV27 to TRBJ1-5, with a tentative D call TRBD1 (5 bases). The germline gives CDR1 MNHEY, CDR2 SMNVEV (reference sequence). This CDR3 is 15 amino acids long. Deletions cut 3 bases from V and 0 bases from J, with 9 bases between. The chain's CDR3 is CASSFRGISNQPQHF. CDR3 bases: TGTGCCAGCAGTTTCCGGGGGATTAGCAATCAGCCCCAGCATTTT.

In its sample, this clonotype was seen many times. This chain joins TRBV14 and TRBJ2-2; D possibly matches TRBD1 or TRBD2 (5 bases each). Trimming cost V 0 bases and J 4 bases, with 18 bases left between them. The CDR3 is 18 amino acids. Germline loops: CDR1 SGHDN, CDR2 FVKESK. CDR3 sequence reads: CASSQEIEEAGLTGELFF. For the CDR3, the DNA is TGTGCCAGCAGCCAAGAGATCGAGGAGGCAGGGCTCACCGGGGAGCTGTTTTTT.

The rearrangement uses TRBV20-1 and TRBJ2-5; 8 positions agree with TRBD1. In germline, CDR1 is DFQATT, CDR2 SNEGSKA (reference sequence). The CDR3 is 14 amino acids. The V and J ends lost 0 bases and 5 bases, in that order; junction bases with no gene match: 5. The CDR3 loop is CSARDGQGDETQYF. The CDR3 nucleotides read TGCAGTGCTAGAGATGGACAGGGCGACGAGACCCAGTACTTC.